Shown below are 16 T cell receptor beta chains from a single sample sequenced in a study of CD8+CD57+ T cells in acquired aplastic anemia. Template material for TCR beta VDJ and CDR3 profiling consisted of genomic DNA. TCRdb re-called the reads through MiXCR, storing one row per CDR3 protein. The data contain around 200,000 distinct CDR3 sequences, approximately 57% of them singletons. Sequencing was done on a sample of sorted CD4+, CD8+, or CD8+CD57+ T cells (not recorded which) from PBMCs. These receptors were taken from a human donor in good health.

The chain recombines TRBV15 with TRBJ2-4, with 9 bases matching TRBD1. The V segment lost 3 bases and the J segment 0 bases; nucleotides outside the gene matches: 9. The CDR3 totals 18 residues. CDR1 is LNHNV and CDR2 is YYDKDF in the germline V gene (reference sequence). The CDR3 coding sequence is TGTGCCACCAGCAGGGGACAGGGTCTTGGTTCAGCCAAAAACATTCAGTACTTC. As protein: CATSRGQGLGSAKNIQYF.

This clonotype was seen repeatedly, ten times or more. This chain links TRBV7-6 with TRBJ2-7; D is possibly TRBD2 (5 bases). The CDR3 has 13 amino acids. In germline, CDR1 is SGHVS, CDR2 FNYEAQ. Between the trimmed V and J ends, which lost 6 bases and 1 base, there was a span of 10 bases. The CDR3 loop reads CASSSGVSYEQYF. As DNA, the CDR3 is TGTGCCAGCAGTTCCGGGGTATCCTACGAGCAGTACTTC.

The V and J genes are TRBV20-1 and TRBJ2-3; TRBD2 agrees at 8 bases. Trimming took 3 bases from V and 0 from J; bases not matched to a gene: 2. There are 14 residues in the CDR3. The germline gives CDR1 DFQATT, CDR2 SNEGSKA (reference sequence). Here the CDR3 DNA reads TGCAGTGCTAGCGGGAGGGGGAGCACAGATACGCAGTATTTT. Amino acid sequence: CSASGRGSTDTQYF.

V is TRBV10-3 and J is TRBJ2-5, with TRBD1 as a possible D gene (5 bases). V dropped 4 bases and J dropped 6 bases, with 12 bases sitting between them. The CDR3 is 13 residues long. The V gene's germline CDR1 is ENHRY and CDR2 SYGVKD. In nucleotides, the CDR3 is TGTGCCATCAGTGTAGGGGTGGTCAAGACCCAGTACTTC. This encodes CAISVGVVKTQYF.

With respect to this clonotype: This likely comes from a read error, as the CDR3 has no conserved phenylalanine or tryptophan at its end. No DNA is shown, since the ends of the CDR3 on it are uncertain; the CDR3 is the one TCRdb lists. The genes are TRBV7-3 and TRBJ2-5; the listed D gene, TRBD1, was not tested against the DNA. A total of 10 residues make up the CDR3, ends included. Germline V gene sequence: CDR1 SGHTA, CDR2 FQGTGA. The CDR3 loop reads CASSRGGGDY.

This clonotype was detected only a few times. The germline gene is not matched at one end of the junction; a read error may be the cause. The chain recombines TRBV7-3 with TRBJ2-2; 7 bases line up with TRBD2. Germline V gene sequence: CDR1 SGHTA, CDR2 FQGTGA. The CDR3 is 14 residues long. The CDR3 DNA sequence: TGTGCCAGCAGCTTATCGGGGGGAGACGGGGAGCTGTCTTTT. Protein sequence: CASSLSGGDGELSF. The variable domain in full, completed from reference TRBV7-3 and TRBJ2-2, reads GAGVSQTPSNKVTEKGKYVELRCDPISGHTALYWYRQSLGQGPEFLIYFQGTGAADDSGLPNDRFFAVRPEGSVSTLKIQRTERGDSAVYLCASSLSGGDGELSFGEGSRLTVL.

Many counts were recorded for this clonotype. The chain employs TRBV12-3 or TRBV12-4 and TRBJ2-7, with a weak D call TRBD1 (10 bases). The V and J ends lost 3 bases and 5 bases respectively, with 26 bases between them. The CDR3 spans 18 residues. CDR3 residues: CASSFWGGGDRGDHEQYF. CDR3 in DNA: TGTGCCAGCAGTTTCTGGGGCGGGGGGGACAGGGGCGATCACGAGCAGTACTTC.

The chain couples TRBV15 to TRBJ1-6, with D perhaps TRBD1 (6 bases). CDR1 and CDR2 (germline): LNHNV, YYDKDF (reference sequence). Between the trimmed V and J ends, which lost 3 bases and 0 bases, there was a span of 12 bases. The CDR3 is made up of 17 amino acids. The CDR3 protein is CATSRGDTGSYNSPLHF. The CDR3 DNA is TGTGCCACCAGCAGGGGGGACACGGGCTCCTATAATTCACCCCTCCACTTT.

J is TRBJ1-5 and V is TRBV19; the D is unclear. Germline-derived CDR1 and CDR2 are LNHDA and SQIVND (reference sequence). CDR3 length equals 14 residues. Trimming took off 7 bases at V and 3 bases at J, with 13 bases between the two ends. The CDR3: CASTVHPTNQPQHF. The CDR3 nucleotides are TGTGCCAGTACGGTGCACCCTACCAATCAGCCCCAGCATTTT.

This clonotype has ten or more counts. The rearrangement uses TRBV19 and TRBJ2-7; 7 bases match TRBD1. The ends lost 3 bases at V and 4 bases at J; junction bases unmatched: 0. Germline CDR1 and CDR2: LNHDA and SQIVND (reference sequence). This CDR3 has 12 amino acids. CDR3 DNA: TGTGCCAGTAGTATGACAGGGTACGAGCAGTACTTC. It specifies CASSMTGYEQYF.

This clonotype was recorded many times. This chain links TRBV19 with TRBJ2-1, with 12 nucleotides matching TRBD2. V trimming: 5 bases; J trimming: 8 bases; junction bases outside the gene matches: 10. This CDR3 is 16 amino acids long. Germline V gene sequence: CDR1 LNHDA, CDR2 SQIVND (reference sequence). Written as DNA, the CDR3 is TGTGCCAGTAGTTGGAGACTAGCGGGAGTTGGCGATGAGCAGTTCTTC. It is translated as CASSWRLAGVGDEQFF.

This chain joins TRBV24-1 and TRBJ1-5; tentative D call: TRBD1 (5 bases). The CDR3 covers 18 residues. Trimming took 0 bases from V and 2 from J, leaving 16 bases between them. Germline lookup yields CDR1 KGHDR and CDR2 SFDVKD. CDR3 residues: CATSDLRAGRGRNQPQHF. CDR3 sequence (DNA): TGTGCCACCAGTGATTTGAGGGCAGGGAGAGGTCGCAATCAGCCCCAGCATTTT.

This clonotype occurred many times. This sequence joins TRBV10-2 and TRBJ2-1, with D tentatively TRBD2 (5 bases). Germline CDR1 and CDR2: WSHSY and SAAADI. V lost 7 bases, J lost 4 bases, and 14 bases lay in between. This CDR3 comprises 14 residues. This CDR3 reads CASTERSEYNEQFF. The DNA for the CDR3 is TGCGCCAGCACCGAGCGGAGCGAGTACAATGAGCAGTTCTTC.

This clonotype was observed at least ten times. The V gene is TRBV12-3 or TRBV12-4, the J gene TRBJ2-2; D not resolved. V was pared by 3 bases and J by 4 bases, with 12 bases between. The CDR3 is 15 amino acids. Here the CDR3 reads CASSFVVIGTGELFF. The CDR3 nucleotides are TGTGCCAGCAGTTTCGTGGTAATTGGCACCGGGGAGCTGTTTTTT.

Written as DNA, the CDR3 is TGTGCCAGCAGCCCGACTCTTAGCTCCTATAATTCACCCCTCCACTTT. As protein: CASSPTLSSYNSPLHF. The chain recombines TRBV9 with TRBJ1-6, with no clear D. The length of the CDR3 is 16 residues. Germline CDR1 reads SGDLS; CDR2 reads YYNGEE. Trimming left V 4 bases short and J 0 bases short, with 11 bases between.

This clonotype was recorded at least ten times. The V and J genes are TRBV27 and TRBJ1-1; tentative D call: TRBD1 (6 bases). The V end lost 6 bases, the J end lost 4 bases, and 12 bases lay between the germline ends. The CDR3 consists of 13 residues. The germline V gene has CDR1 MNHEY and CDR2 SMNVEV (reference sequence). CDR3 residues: CASSVGGITEAFF. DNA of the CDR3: TGTGCCAGCAGCGTGGGGGGCATCACTGAAGCTTTCTTT.